Only a few counts were recorded for the clone carrying this TCR beta chain. This sample is part of a study of blood T cell repertoires in COVID-19. Looking at the study overall: The study drew acute and convalescent COVID-19 samples from the United States, Italy and Spain. Sample material is recorded as cDNA or gDNA derived from T cells, B-cell-depleted T cells, or PBMCs.

Source study methods: From reference gene primer amplification, estimates of nucleated cell counts were derived. TCRdb keeps only in-frame clones here, not all; method: immunoSEQ multiplex PCR. D and trimming were read from the DNA, whereas the V and J calls and clone size are those reported in that table. The data hold roughly 84,000 clones, with around three quarters observed a single time. This CDR3 has 15 amino acids. Between the trimmed V and J ends, which lost 3 bases and 2 bases, there was a span of 12 bases. Germline V gives CDR1 KGHDR, CDR2 SFDVKD. This receptor was obtained from a woman between 50 and 59 years old with acute or convalescent COVID-19. Input material: peripheral blood. The rearrangement uses TRBV24-1 and TRBJ2-5; D may be TRBD2 (7 bases). The CDR3 DNA follows: TGTGCCACCAGTGATCTGGGAGGGGGACAAGAGACCCAGTACTTC. Translated, it gives CATSDLGGGQETQYF.